This T cell receptor beta chain was recorded in a study of blood T cell repertoires in COVID-19. In the study overall: Nucleic acid was either cDNA or gDNA, and it came from T cells, B-cell-depleted T cells, or PBMCs.

V dropped 0 bases and J dropped 4; count of bases not matched to a gene: 2. Germline CDR1 is LNHNV and CDR2 is YYDKDF (reference sequence). The CDR3 extends over 15 amino acids. Source study methods: From reference gene primer amplification, estimates of nucleated cell counts were derived. This table comes from immunoSEQ multiplex PCR, and its TCRdb copy is limited to in-frame clones, with some not included. V, J and clone size reflect that table, while D and trimming were determined from the DNA. The sample lists roughly 410,000 clones, around 91% occurring once. Sequencing was done on a sample of peripheral blood. The origin of this receptor is a woman in her 40s with COVID-19, enrolled during active disease. The chain carries TRBV15 and TRBJ1-2, with 10 positions matching TRBD1. In DNA form, the CDR3 reads TGTGCCACCAGCAGAGATCGGACAGGGGGCTATGGCTACACCTTC. This codes for CATSRDRTGGYGYTF.